One sample yielded the 20 T cell receptor beta chains listed below, sequenced in a study of OX40 agonist ivuxolimab in advanced cancers. Method: immunoSEQ multiplex PCR; TCRdb's copy keeps in-frame clones and lacks some. This sample has 80,000 or so clones, with 75% to 90% found just once. The sequences come from CD4+ or CD8+ T cells sorted from blood, collected in a trial of the OX40 agonist ivuxolimab. Receptors originate from an adult with an advanced solid tumor such as melanoma, head and neck, liver or kidney cancer.

The V and J genes are TRBV2 and TRBJ1-5; D perhaps matches TRBD1 (6 bases). The V end lost 5 bases, the J end lost 7 bases, and 15 bases lay between the germline ends. The CDR3 is made up of 14 amino acids. Germline CDR1 and CDR2: SNHLY and FYNNEI. The CDR3 DNA reads TGTGCCAGCAGTTTTACAGGGTTGGGGCAGCCCCAGCATTTT. Translating gives CASSFTGLGQPQHF.

This rearrangement joins TRBV19 to TRBJ2-5, with no clear D. Germline V gives CDR1 LNHDA, CDR2 SQIVND (reference sequence). The CDR3 spans 14 residues. Deletions cut 2 bases from V and 1 base from J, with 8 bases between. CDR3 residues: CASSIQGSQETQYF. CDR3 DNA: TGTGCCAGTAGTATACAAGGCAGCCAAGAGACCCAGTACTTC.

About this clone itself: A junction boundary mismatches the germline segment, possibly from a read error. J is TRBJ2-7 and V is TRBV29-1; TRBD1 matches 7 bases. The CDR3 spans 14 residues. Germline-derived CDR1 and CDR2 are SQVTM and ANQGSEA. Written as DNA, the CDR3 is TGCAGCGTAGAAGAACAGGGGTTTGGTGGCGAGCAGTACTTC. This codes for CSVEEQGFGGEQYF.

The V call is TRBV6-1, the J call TRBJ1-1; D remains ambiguous. The CDR3 is made up of 11 amino acids. Looked up from germline, CDR1 is MNHNS and CDR2 is SASEGT. V was cut by 6 bases and J by 8 bases, with 10 bases left in between. The chain's CDR3 is CASSGRAEAFF. In DNA form, the CDR3 reads TGTGCCAGCAGCGGGAGGGCCGAAGCTTTCTTT.

This clone turned up a few times. The V gene is TRBV19, the J gene TRBJ1-2, with unresolved D. The germline V and J ends were trimmed by 3 bases and 6 bases, with 8 bases remaining between them. CDR1 and CDR2 (germline): LNHDA, SQIVND (reference sequence). The CDR3 length is 12 residues. CDR3 sequence (DNA): TGTGCCAGTAGTATGGTCGGAAATGGCTACACCTTC. Its translation is CASSMVGNGYTF. Full variable domain (missing parts from reference TRBV19 and TRBJ1-2): DGGITQSPKYLFRKEGQNVTLSCEQNLNHDAMYWYRQDPGQGLRLIYYSQIVNDFQKGDIAEGYSVSREKKESFPLTVTSAQKNPTAFYLCASSMVGNGYTFGSGTRLTVV.

DNA for the CDR3: TGTGCCAGTACCCAGGGATTGGGCTCGGAGACCCAGTACTTC. Translated: CASTQGLGSETQYF. The V call is TRBV19, the J call TRBJ2-5, with D maybe TRBD1 (5 bases). The germline V and J ends were trimmed by 7 bases and 5 bases, with 17 bases remaining between them. Germline lookup yields CDR1 LNHDA and CDR2 SQIVND (reference sequence). The CDR3 consists of 14 residues.

This chain links TRBV27 with TRBJ2-1; 13 nucleotides agree with TRBD2. The V gene end was trimmed by 0 bases and the J gene end by 8 bases; junction bases not matched to a gene: 13. CDR1 and CDR2 (germline): MNHEY, SMNVEV (reference sequence). CDR3 length equals 19 residues. CDR3 sequence reads: CASSLSRLAGGRAGHEQFF. The CDR3 DNA is TGTGCCAGCAGTTTATCCCGACTAGCGGGAGGCCGGGCGGGTCATGAGCAGTTCTTC.

The chain employs TRBV6-5 and TRBJ1-1; D uncertain. V lost 0 bases and J lost 0, with 8 bases in between. Germline CDR1 MNHEY, CDR2 SVGAGI. CDR3 size: 15 residues. CDR3 bases: TGTGCCAGCAGTTACTCTTTCCAGGTGAACACTGAAGCTTTCTTT. Translated, it gives CASSYSFQVNTEAFF.

This chain joins TRBV27 and TRBJ2-2; D might be TRBD1 (6 bases). From germline, CDR1 is MNHEY and CDR2 SMNVEV (reference sequence). Trimming cost V 8 bases and J 2 bases, with 18 bases left between them. This CDR3 is 16 amino acids long. As DNA, the CDR3 is TGTGCCAGCCAGACCCCCGGGACAACTAACACCGGGGAGCTGTTTTTT. It is translated as CASQTPGTTNTGELFF.

The chain joins TRBV6-1 to TRBJ1-2, with unresolved D. Looked up from germline, CDR1 is MNHNS and CDR2 is SASEGT. With 0 bases removed from V and 4 bases from J, the gap between germline ends came to 9 bases. This CDR3 is 14 amino acids long. Here the CDR3 DNA reads TGTGCCAGCAGTGAAGCACCGGGTTTCTATGGCTACACCTTC. Protein product: CASSEAPGFYGYTF.

The chain joins TRBV6-5 to TRBJ1-2; D gene ambiguous. V was cut by 3 bases and J by 8 bases, with 13 bases left in between. This CDR3 has 13 residues. Germline lookup yields CDR1 MNHEY and CDR2 SVGAGI. CDR3 in amino acids: CASSYLDAEGYTF. The CDR3 DNA sequence: TGTGCCAGCAGTTATCTCGATGCGGAAGGCTACACCTTC.

This clone was detected only once. The rearrangement uses TRBV29-1 and TRBJ2-3, with D unresolved. There are 11 residues in the CDR3. Between the trimmed V and J ends, which lost 6 bases and 4 bases, there was a span of 8 bases. Germline-derived CDR1 and CDR2 are SQVTM and ANQGSEA. The CDR3 region has the DNA TGCAGCGTAGGTAGATCAGATACGCAGTATTTT. Translated, it gives CSVGRSDTQYF.

V and J are TRBV29-1 and TRBJ2-1; TRBD2 matches at 8 bases. Germline assignment: CDR1 SQVTM and CDR2 ANQGSEA. This CDR3 region has 13 residues. V trimming: 3 bases; J trimming: 9 bases; junction bases outside the gene matches: 7. The CDR3 region has the DNA TGCAGCGTTGACCGGGGGGGCCCGGGTGAGCAGTTCTTC. Translation gives CSVDRGGPGEQFF.

The J gene is TRBJ2-5, the V gene TRBV27; D remains ambiguous. Germline CDR1 MNHEY, CDR2 SMNVEV (reference sequence). The V end was cut by 6 bases, the J end by 4 bases, with 15 bases between. The CDR3 loop spans 14 amino acids. CDR3 sequence reads: CASSSRPARETQYF. CDR3 bases: TGTGCCAGCAGCTCCCGCCCCGCAAGAGAGACCCAGTACTTC.

The chain carries TRBV13 and TRBJ2-7; perhaps TRBD2 as D (5 bases). Germline values: CDR1 PRHDT, CDR2 FYEKMQ (reference sequence). Trimming cost V 3 bases and J 5 bases, with 11 bases left between them. The CDR3 loop spans 13 amino acids. CDR3 residues: CASSFRTLDEQYF. In DNA, the CDR3 is TGTGCCAGCAGCTTCAGGACTCTGGACGAGCAGTACTTC.

CDR3 DNA sequence: TGTGCCAGCAGCTTATACAGGATGAACACCGGGGAGCTGTTTTTT. Translated: CASSLYRMNTGELFF. The chain is built from TRBV7-3 and TRBJ2-2; weak D call: TRBD1 (5 bases). Trimming pared 2 bases from V and 1 base from J, leaving 8 bases between. The CDR3 is 15 amino acids. Germline V gives CDR1 SGHTA, CDR2 FQGTGA.

The rearrangement uses TRBV6-1 and TRBJ1-4; 8 bases line up with TRBD1. CDR3 length equals 14 residues. CDR1 is MNHNS, CDR2 SASEGT, per germline. Trimming at V came to 5 bases and at J to 7 bases, leaving 6 bases not matched to a gene. In nucleotides, the CDR3 is TGTGCCAGCAGTTTAGGACAGGGAGCTGAAAAACTGTTTTTT. It translates to CASSLGQGAEKLFF.

This clone was picked up a small number of times. CDR3 loop: CASSPDGPYGYTF. As DNA, the CDR3 is TGTGCCAGCAGTCCCGACGGACCCTATGGCTACACCTTC. V gene TRBV9 combines with J gene TRBJ1-2, with D unclear. The CDR3 covers 13 residues. Germline V CDR1 and CDR2: SGDLS, YYNGEE. Trimming took 5 bases from V and 4 from J, leaving 12 bases between them.

The J gene is TRBJ1-1, the V gene TRBV28; no definite D call. This CDR3 is 15 amino acids long. Looked up from germline, CDR1 is MDHEN and CDR2 is SYDVKM. V was clipped by 5 bases and J by 1 base, with 14 bases between them. The DNA of the CDR3 is TGTGCCAGCAGTCCCCCCACAGAACCGAACACTGAAGCTTTCTTT. Translating it yields CASSPPTEPNTEAFF.

The chain is built from TRBV11-2 and TRBJ2-2; D not certain. The CDR3 consists of 14 residues. Per the germline V gene, CDR1 is SGHAT and CDR2 is FQNNGV. The V end was cut by 1 base, the J end by 2 bases, with 5 bases between. The CDR3 coding sequence is TGTGCCAGCAGCTTAGGGGTTAACACCGGGGAGCTGTTTTTT. It is translated as CASSLGVNTGELFF.